Described below is a single T cell receptor beta chain sequence and its context. The data were taken from a study of blood T cell repertoires in COVID-19. At the level of the study: The United States, Italy and Spain supplied acute and convalescent COVID-19 samples.

Assay used: immunoSEQ multiplex PCR; TCRdb lists only in-frame clones, some missing. The table lists 55,000 to 80,000 clones, 88% of them singletons. This CDR3 comprises 15 residues. The germline V gene encodes CDR1 LNHDA and CDR2 SQIVND (reference sequence). V lost 3 bases and J lost 4; bases outside the gene matches: 6. The sample comprised peripheral blood. The gene calls are TRBV19 and TRBJ2-3; TRBD1 matches at 8 bases. The TCR comes from a man aged 45-65 years with acute or convalescent COVID-19. The CDR3 region is CASSIHRGSPDTQYF. In nucleotides, the CDR3 is TGTGCCAGTAGTATCCACAGGGGGTCCCCAGATACGCAGTATTTT.